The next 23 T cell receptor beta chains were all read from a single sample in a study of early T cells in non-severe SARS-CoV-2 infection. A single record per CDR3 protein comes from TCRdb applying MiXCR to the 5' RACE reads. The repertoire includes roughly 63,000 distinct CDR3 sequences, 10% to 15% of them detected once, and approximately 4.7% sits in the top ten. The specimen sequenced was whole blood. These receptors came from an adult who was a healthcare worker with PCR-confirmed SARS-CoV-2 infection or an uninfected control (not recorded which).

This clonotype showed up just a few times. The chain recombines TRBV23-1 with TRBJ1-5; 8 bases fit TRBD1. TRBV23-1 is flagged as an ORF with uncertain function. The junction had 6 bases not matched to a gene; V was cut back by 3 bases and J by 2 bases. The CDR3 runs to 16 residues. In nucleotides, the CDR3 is TGCGCCAGCAGTCACCGGACAGGGCAAGGCAATCAGCCCCAGCATTTT. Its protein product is CASSHRTGQGNQPQHF.

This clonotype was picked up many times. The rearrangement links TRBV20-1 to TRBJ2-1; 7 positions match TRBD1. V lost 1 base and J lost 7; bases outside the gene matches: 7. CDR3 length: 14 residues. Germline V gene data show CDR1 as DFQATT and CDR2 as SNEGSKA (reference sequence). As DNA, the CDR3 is TGCAGTGCTAGAGGGGGGCAGGGGGTAAATGAGCAGTTCTTC. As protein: CSARGGQGVNEQFF.

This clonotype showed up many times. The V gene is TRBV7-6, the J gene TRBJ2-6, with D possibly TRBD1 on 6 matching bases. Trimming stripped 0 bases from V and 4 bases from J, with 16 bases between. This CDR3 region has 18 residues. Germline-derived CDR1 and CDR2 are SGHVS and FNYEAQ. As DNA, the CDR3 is TGTGCCAGCAGCTTAGCGGCCTTCACAGGGTTCGGGGCCAACGTCCTGACTTTC. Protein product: CASSLAAFTGFGANVLTF. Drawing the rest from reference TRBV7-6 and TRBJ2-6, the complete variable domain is GAGVSQSPRYKVTKRGQDVALRCDPISGHVSLYWYRQALGQGPEFLTYFNYEAQQDKSGLPNDRFSAERPEGSISTLTIQRTEQRDSAMYRCASSLAAFTGFGANVLTFGAGSRLTVL.

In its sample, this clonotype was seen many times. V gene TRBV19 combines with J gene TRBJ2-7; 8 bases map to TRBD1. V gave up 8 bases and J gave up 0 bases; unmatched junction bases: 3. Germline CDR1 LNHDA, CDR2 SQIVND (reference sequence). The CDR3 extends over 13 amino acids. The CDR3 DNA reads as TGTGCCAGTCGGGACAGGAGCTCCTACGAGCAGTACTTC. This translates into CASRDRSSYEQYF.

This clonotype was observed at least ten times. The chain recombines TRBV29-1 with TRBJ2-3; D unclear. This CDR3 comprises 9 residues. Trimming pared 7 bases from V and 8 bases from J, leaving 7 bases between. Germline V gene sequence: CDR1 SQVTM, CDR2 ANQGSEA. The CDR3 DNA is TGCAGCGATGGAGTTACGCAGTATTTT. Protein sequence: CSDGVTQYF.

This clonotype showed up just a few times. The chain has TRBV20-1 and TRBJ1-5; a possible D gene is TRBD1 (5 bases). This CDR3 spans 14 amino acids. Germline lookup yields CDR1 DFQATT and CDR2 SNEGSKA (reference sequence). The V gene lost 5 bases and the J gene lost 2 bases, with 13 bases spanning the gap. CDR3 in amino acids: CSASDFRGNQPQHF. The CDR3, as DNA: TGCAGTGCTTCCGACTTCAGGGGCAATCAGCCCCAGCATTTT.

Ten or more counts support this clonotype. In DNA form, the CDR3 reads TGTGCCAGCAGTTCGGACCGCACCGTGCAGTACTTC. It specifies CASSSDRTVQYF. The chain carries TRBV12-3 or TRBV12-4 and TRBJ2-7; D not certain. This CDR3 is built from 12 residues. V was shortened by 4 bases and J by 9 bases, with 13 bases between the two germline ends.

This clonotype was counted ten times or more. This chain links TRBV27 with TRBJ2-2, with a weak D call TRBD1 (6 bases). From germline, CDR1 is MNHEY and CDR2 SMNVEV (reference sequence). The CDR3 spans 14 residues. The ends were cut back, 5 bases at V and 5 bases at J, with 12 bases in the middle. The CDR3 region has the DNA TGTGCCAGCAGTCCGGGACACGCTACCGGGGAGCTGTTTTTT. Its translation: CASSPGHATGELFF.

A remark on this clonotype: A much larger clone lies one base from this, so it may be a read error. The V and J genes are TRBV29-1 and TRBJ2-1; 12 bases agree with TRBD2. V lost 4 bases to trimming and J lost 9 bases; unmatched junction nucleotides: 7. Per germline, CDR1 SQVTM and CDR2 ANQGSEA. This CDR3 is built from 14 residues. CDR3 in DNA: TGCAGCGTTGGGACTAGCGGGGTTCGGGTTGAGCAGTTCTTC. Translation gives CSVGTSGVRVEQFF.

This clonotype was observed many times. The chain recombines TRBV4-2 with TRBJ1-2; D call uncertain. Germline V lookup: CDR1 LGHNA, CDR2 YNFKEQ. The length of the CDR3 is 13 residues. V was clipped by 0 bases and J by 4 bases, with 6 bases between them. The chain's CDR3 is CASSQERFYGYTF. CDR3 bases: TGTGCCAGCAGCCAAGAACGATTCTATGGCTACACCTTC.

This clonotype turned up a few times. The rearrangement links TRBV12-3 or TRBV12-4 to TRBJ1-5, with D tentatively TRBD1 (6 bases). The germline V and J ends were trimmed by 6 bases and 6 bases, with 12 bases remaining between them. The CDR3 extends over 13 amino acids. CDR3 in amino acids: CASSLQGGQPQHF. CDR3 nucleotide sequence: TGTGCCAGCAGCCTACAGGGAGGTCAGCCCCAGCATTTT.

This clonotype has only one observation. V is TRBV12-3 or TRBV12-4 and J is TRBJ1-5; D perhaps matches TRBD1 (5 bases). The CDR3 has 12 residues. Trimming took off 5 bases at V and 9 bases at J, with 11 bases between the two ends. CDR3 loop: CASSPWRGPQHF. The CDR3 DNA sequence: TGTGCCAGCAGTCCTTGGAGGGGGCCCCAGCATTTT.

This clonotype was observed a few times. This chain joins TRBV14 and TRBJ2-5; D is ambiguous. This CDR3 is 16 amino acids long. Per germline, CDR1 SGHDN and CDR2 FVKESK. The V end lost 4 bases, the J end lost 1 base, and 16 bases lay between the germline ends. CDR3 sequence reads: CASSPGTTATQETQYF. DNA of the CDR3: TGTGCCAGCAGCCCCGGTACAACCGCCACCCAAGAGACCCAGTACTTC.

DNA for the CDR3: TGCAGTGCTAGACCCTTTACGGGGGGGCGAACAGATACGCAGTATTTT. This codes for CSARPFTGGRTDTQYF. J is TRBJ2-3 and V is TRBV20-1; 8 nucleotides match TRBD2. J gave up 3 bases and V 2 bases, and 10 bases lay outside the gene matches. Per the germline V gene, CDR1 is DFQATT and CDR2 is SNEGSKA (reference sequence). The CDR3 contains 16 residues.

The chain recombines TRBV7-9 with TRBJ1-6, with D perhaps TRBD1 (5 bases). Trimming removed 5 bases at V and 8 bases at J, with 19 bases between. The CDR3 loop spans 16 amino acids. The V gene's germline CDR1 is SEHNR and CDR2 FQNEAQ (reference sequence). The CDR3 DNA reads TGTGCCAGCAGCCTCTCCACGGGACCTAGGGATTCACCCCTCCACTTT. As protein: CASSLSTGPRDSPLHF. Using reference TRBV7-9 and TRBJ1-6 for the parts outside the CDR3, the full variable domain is DTGVSQNPRHKITKRGQNVTFRCDPISEHNRLYWYRQTLGQGPEFLTYFQNEAQLEKSRLLSDRFSAERPKGSFSTLEIQRTEQGDSAMYLCASSLSTGPRDSPLHFGNGTRLTVT.

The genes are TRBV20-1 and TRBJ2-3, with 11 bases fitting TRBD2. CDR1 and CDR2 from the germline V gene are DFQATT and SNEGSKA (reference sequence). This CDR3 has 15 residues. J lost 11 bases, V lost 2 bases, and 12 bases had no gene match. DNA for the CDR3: TGCAGTGCTAGAAGGGGACTAGCGGCCCCCCCGGAGCAGTATTTT. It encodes CSARRGLAAPPEQYF.

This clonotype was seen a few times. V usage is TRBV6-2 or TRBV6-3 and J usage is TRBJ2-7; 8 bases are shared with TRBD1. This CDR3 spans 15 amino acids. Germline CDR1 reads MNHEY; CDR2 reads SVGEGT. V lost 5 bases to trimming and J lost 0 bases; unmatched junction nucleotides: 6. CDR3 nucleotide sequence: TGTGCCAGCAGTCCAGGGGGCTTCGGCTCCTACGAGCAGTACTTC. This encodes CASSPGGFGSYEQYF.

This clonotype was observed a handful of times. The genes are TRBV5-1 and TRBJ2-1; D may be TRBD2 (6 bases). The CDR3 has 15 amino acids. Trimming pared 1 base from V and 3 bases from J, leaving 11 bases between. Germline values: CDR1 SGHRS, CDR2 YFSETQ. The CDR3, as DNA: TGCGCCAGCAGCTTGATACGGGGGAGCTACAATGAGCAGTTCTTC. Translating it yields CASSLIRGSYNEQFF.

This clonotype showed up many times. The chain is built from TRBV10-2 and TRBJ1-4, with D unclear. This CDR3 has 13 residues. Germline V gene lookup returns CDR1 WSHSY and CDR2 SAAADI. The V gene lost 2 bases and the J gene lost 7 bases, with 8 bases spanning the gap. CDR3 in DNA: TGCGCCAGCAGTGAGCCAGAACGTGAAAAACTGTTTTTT. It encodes CASSEPEREKLFF.

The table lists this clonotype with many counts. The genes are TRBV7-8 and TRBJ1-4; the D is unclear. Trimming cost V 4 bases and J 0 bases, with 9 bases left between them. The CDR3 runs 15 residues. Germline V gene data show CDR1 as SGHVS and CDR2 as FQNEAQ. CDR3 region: CASSSWGSTNEKLFF. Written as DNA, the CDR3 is TGTGCCAGCAGCTCGTGGGGTTCAACTAATGAAAAACTGTTTTTT.

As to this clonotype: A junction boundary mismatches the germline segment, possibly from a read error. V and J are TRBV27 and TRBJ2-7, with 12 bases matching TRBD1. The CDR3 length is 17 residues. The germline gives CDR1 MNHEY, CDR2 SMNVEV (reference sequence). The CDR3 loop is CASSFRTGQGARYEQYF. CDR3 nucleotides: TGCGCCAGCAGTTTTAGGACGGGACAGGGGGCCAGGTACGAGCAGTACTTC.

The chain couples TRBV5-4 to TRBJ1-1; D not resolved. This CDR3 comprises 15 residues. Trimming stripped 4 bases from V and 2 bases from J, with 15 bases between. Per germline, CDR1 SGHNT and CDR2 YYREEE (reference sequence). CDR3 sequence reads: CASSRSLEGNTEAFF. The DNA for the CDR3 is TGTGCCAGCAGCAGGAGCCTCGAGGGTAACACTGAAGCTTTCTTT.

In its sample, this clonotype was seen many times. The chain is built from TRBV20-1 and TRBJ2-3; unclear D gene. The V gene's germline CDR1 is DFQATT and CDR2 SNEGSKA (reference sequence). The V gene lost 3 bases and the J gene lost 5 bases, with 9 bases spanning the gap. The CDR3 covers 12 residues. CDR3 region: CSASRTGDTQYF. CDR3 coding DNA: TGCAGTGCTAGCCGAACCGGAGATACGCAGTATTTT.